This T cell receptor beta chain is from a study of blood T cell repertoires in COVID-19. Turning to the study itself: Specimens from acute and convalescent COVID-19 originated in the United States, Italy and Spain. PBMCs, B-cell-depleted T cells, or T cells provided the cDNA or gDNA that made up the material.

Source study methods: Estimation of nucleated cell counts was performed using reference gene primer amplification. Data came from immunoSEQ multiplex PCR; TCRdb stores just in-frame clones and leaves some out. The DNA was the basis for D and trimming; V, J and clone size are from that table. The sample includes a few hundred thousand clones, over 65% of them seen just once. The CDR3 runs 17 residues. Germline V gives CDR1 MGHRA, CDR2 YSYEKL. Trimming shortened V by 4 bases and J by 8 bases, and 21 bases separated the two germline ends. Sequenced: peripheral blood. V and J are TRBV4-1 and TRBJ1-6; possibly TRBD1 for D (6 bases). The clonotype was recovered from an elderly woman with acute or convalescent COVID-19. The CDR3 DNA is TGCGCCAGCAGCCCACGGGGGGGGCACCCTTTAGATTCACCCCTCCACTTT. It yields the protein CASSPRGGHPLDSPLHF.